This T cell receptor (beta chain) was documented in a study of cytomegalovirus exposure and HLA in healthy donors. Study results and limitations: One cluster of highly shared sequence variants probably arose as a sequencing artifact. Associated with cytomegalovirus, according to the listing, were 150 to 200 TCR beta chains. Across donors, presence/absence analyses took sequencing depth to be roughly uniform. TCR beta V- and J-gene trimming was later associated with a missense DCLRE1C variant.

To note about this clone: Antigen unknown.

The PCR was carried out with 60 Vbeta primers and 13 Jbeta primers. Sequencing was performed with immunoSEQ multiplex PCR; in TCRdb, only in-frame clones are kept and a portion is missing. The sample holds about 160,000 clones; nearly 80% are singletons and the top ten take roughly 9.7%. This CDR3 has 16 amino acids. The germline V gene encodes CDR1 LGHNA and CDR2 YNFKEQ. The V end lost 0 bases, the J end lost 3 bases, and 12 bases lay between the germline ends. The genes are TRBV4-2 and TRBJ1-5, with a weak D call TRBD1 (6 bases). Specimen: PBMCs. This TCR was recovered from a man aged 18 to 30 in good health and CMV-seropositive. Here the CDR3 reads CASSQEQGGNNQPQHF. The CDR3 nucleotides are TGTGCCAGCAGCCAAGAACAGGGCGGAAACAATCAGCCCCAGCATTTT.